Listed below are T cell receptor beta chains from one sample, sequenced in a study of blood T cell repertoires in COVID-19. TCRdb's copy holds only in-frame clones and misses some; the assay was immunoSEQ multiplex PCR. The sample holds about 130,000 clones; about 89% are singletons and the top ten take roughly 2.9%. Sequencing input: peripheral blood. These receptors were obtained from a man in his fifties or sixties with active or convalescent COVID-19. CDR3s include the opening cysteine and the closing phenylalanine or tryptophan. D genes are given only for firm matches. Clone size, where shown, is once, few, many, or a class for clones that have expanded.

cdr3_nt: TGTGCCAGCAGCGACGAGACAGGGGTTGGGGGGTATGGCTACACCTTC
cdr3_aa: CASSDETGVGGYGYTF
d_call: TRBD1
clone_size: .
v_call: TRBV9
j_call: TRBJ1-2

cdr3_nt: TGTGCCAGCAGTTCCGAGACGGTTGGAAGGAGCGAGCAGTACTTC
cdr3_aa: CASSSETVGRSEQYF
d_call: .
clone_size: .
v_call: TRBV28
j_call: TRBJ2-7

cdr3_nt: TGTGCCAGCAGCCCGCAACCGGACAGGCTCGACGAGCAGTACTTC
cdr3_aa: CASSPQPDRLDEQYF
d_call: TRBD1
clone_size: .
v_call: TRBV7-6
j_call: TRBJ2-7

cdr3_nt: TGTGCCACCAGCAGGCAGGGGGGTCCTAATGAAAAACTGTTTTTT
cdr3_aa: CATSRQGGPNEKLFF
d_call: TRBD1
clone_size: .
v_call: TRBV15
j_call: TRBJ1-4

cdr3_nt: TGTGCCAGCAGCCCCTGGGACTTATTCACAGATACGCAGTATTTT
cdr3_aa: CASSPWDLFTDTQYF
d_call: .
clone_size: once
v_call: TRBV4-2
j_call: TRBJ2-3

cdr3_nt: TGTGCCAGCAGCTTCGGGGGAGAAGAGACCCAGTACTTC
cdr3_aa: CASSFGGEETQYF
d_call: .
clone_size: .
v_call: TRBV5-5
j_call: TRBJ2-5

cdr3_nt: TGTCAGGGAATGCGCACTGAAGCTTTCTTT
cdr3_aa: CQGMRTEAFF
d_call: .
clone_size: .
v_call: TRBV20-1
j_call: TRBJ1-1

cdr3_nt: TGTGCCAGCAGCCCCACCCGGCTTACAGGGGGCAATGAAAAACTGTTTTTT
cdr3_aa: CASSPTRLTGGNEKLFF
d_call: TRBD1
clone_size: .
v_call: TRBV7-6
j_call: TRBJ1-4

cdr3_nt: TGTGCCAGCAGCTTCGGCAGGGGGTGGACAGATACGCAGTATTTT
cdr3_aa: CASSFGRGWTDTQYF
d_call: TRBD1
clone_size: .
v_call: TRBV11-3
j_call: TRBJ2-3

cdr3_nt: TGCGCCAGCAGCCAAGATCCCAGCGGGGGGGCCGATGAGCAGTTCTTC
cdr3_aa: CASSQDPSGGADEQFF
d_call: TRBD2
clone_size: .
v_call: TRBV4-1
j_call: TRBJ2-1

cdr3_nt: TGTGCCAGTAGTATGGGAGAAGGCAGGGGCTGGCCCCAGCATTTT
cdr3_aa: CASSMGEGRGWPQHF
d_call: .
clone_size: .
v_call: TRBV19
j_call: TRBJ1-5

cdr3_nt: TGTGCCAGCAGTGGGGGACACGGGGCGTCGGCTGGCTACACCTTC
cdr3_aa: CASSGGHGASAGYTF
d_call: .
clone_size: .
v_call: TRBV25-1
j_call: TRBJ1-2

cdr3_nt: TGTGCCAGCAGCTTGGTCCAGGGAAACACTGAAGCTTTCTTT
cdr3_aa: CASSLVQGNTEAFF
d_call: .
clone_size: .
v_call: TRBV5-5
j_call: TRBJ1-1

cdr3_nt: TGTGCCAGCAGCTTAGATGGACAGGGGATCTATGGCTACACCTTC
cdr3_aa: CASSLDGQGIYGYTF
d_call: TRBD1
clone_size: .
v_call: TRBV7-9
j_call: TRBJ1-2

cdr3_nt: TGTGCCAGCAGCTCGGGGACTAGGGCCATGGGTTCAGTCGACTTC
cdr3_aa: CASSSGTRAMGSVDF
d_call: TRBD2
clone_size: .
v_call: TRBV5-4
j_call: TRBJ2-7

cdr3_nt: TGTGCCAGCAGCTTGGAGCACAGGAGGGACACTGAAGCTTTCTTT
cdr3_aa: CASSLEHRRDTEAFF
d_call: .
clone_size: .
v_call: TRBV5-6
j_call: TRBJ1-1

cdr3_nt: TGTGCCAGCAGGGAGCGGCGGGAAGATACGCAGTATTTT
cdr3_aa: CASRERREDTQYF
d_call: .
clone_size: .
v_call: TRBV4-2
j_call: TRBJ2-3

cdr3_nt: TGTGCCAGCAATTACAGGGGGCCTAACACTGAAGCTTTCTTT
cdr3_aa: CASNYRGPNTEAFF
d_call: TRBD1
clone_size: .
v_call: TRBV18
j_call: TRBJ1-1

cdr3_nt: TGTGCCAGCAGCCTCCCGTCTTTGAACTATGGCTACACCTTC
cdr3_aa: CASSLPSLNYGYTF
d_call: .
clone_size: .
v_call: TRBV9
j_call: TRBJ1-2

cdr3_nt: TGTGCCAGCAGTTTATCGAGACAGAGATACACCGGGGAGCTGTTTTTT
cdr3_aa: CASSLSRQRYTGELFF
d_call: .
clone_size: .
v_call: TRBV27
j_call: TRBJ2-2

cdr3_nt: TGTGCCAGCAGTAATTCCCCGGGACGGGGGGAGACCCAGTACTTC
cdr3_aa: CASSNSPGRGETQYF
d_call: .
clone_size: .
v_call: TRBV27
j_call: TRBJ2-5

cdr3_nt: TGTGCCAGCACCCGCAGTCTAGCGGGAGGCAAACCCTACAATGAGCAGTTCTTC
cdr3_aa: CASTRSLAGGKPYNEQFF
d_call: TRBD2
clone_size: .
v_call: TRBV28
j_call: TRBJ2-1

cdr3_nt: TGTGCCAGCAGCTTAGCGGGGAGGGATTCGAGCAATCAGCCCCAGCATTTT
cdr3_aa: CASSLAGRDSSNQPQHF
d_call: .
clone_size: .
v_call: TRBV7-9
j_call: TRBJ1-5

cdr3_nt: TGTGCCAGCAGTTACTCGACTAGCGGTGAGCAGTTCTTC
cdr3_aa: CASSYSTSGEQFF
d_call: TRBD2
clone_size: few
v_call: TRBV6-5
j_call: TRBJ2-1

cdr3_nt: TGCGCCAGCAGCCAAGATTCCGAGGCCCCAACTAATGAAAAACTGTTTTTT
cdr3_aa: CASSQDSEAPTNEKLFF
d_call: .
clone_size: .
v_call: TRBV4-1
j_call: TRBJ1-4

cdr3_nt: TGTGCCAGCAGTTCGCCTAGCGGGGGCCAAGAGACCCAGTACTTC
cdr3_aa: CASSSPSGGQETQYF
d_call: TRBD2
clone_size: .
v_call: TRBV6-5
j_call: TRBJ2-5

cdr3_nt: TGTGCCAGCAGTGCCCCCAGGGGGGAAGGCTACACCTTC
cdr3_aa: CASSAPRGEGYTF
d_call: TRBD1
clone_size: .
v_call: TRBV28
j_call: TRBJ1-2